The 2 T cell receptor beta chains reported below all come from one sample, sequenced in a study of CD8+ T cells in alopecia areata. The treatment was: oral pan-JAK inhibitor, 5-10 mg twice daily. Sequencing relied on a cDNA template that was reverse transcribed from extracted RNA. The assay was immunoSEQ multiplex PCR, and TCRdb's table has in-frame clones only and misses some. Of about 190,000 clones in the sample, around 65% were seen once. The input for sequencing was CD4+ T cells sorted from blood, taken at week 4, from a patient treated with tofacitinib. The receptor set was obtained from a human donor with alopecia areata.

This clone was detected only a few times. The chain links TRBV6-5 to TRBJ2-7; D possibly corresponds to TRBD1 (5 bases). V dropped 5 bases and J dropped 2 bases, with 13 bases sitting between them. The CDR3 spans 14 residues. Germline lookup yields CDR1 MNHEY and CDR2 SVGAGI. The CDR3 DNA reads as TGTGCCAGCAGTGATACCAGGGTACCCTACGAGCAGTACTTC. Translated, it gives CASSDTRVPYEQYF.

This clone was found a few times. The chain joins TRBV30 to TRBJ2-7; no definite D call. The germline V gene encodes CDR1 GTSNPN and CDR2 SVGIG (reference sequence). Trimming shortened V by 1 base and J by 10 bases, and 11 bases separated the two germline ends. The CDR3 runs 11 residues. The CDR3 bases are TGTGCCTGGAGTGCCCCCGGTCGCCAGTACTTC. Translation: CAWSAPGRQYF.